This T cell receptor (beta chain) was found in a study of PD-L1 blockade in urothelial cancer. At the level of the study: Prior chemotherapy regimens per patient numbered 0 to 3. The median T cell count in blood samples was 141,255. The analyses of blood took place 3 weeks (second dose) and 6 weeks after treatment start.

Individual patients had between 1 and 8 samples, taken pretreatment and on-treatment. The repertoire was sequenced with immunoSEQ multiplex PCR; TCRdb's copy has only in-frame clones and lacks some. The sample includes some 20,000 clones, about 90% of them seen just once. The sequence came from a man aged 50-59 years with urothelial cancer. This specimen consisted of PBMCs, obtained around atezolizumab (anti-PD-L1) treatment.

This CDR3 is CASWDRGLNTEAFF. The CDR3 DNA is TGCGCCAGCTGGGACAGGGGTTTAAACACTGAAGCTTTCTTT. V and J are TRBV5-1 and TRBJ1-1; 10 nucleotides match TRBD1. The J segment lost 2 bases and the V segment lost 7 bases, leaving 5 bases of the junction unmatched. CDR3 length equals 14 residues. CDR1 and CDR2 (germline): SGHRS, YFSETQ.